This T cell receptor (beta chain) was captured in a study of shared T cell receptors in the human thymus. Trimming stripped 1 base from V and 9 bases from J, with 13 bases between. The CDR3 covers 14 residues. Germline CDR1 and CDR2: MDHEN and SYDVKM. Only in-frame clones appear in the TCRdb table, and some are missing; sequencing was by immunoSEQ multiplex PCR. The sample has 500,000 to 850,000 clones, 87% seen once; the top ten hold roughly 0.0086%. The sample was also reused in another study, on human thymus T cells. That paper states: Corrective surgery for congenital heart defects was being performed on the healthy Finnish infants who were the donors. In corrective heart surgery, resections were taken, and these provided the thymus tissue. A high degree of thymic repertoire overlap among unrelated individuals was reported in related research.

The sample was thymocytes. The chain has TRBV28 and TRBJ1-5; unclear D gene. The source is a boy in the first two years of life with a congenital heart defect. DNA of the CDR3: TGTGCCAGCAGTTTATCCTTCGTCGCCGGGCCCCAGCATTTT. Translation: CASSLSFVAGPQHF.